This T cell receptor beta chain was recovered during a study of T-cell memory formation after mild COVID-19. Per the germline V gene, CDR1 is LGHDT and CDR2 is YNNKEL (reference sequence). The CDR3 runs 16 residues. Unmatched junction bases numbered 6, after V lost 0 bases and J lost 7 bases. MiXCR was run by TCRdb on the 5' RACE reads, yielding one entry per CDR3 protein. The table lists hundreds of thousands of distinct CDR3 sequences, around 20% of them singletons. This chain uses TRBV3-1 with TRBJ1-6; 7 nucleotides align to TRBD1. The specimen was PBMCs or a T cell subset sorted from them (not recorded which). The TCR sequence derives from an adult woman who had mild COVID-19 (a few samples of this study predate the infection). Cell type and time point are not known. CDR3 sequence reads: CASSQDRQGLNSPLHF. The DNA for the CDR3 is TGTGCCAGCAGCCAAGATCGACAGGGTTTGAATTCACCCCTCCACTTT. Full variable domain (outside the CDR3, taken from reference TRBV3-1 and TRBJ1-6): DTAVSQTPKYLVTQMGNDKSIKCEQNLGHDTMYWYKQDSKKFLKIMFSYNNKELIINETVPNRFSPKSPDKAHLNLHINSLELGDSAVYFCASSQDRQGLNSPLHFGNGTRLTVT.